The entry that follows covers one TCR beta chain sequence. The CDR3 runs to 16 residues. V lost 3 bases to trimming and J lost 3 bases, with 18 bases between them. CDR1 and CDR2 (germline): LNHDA, SQIVND (reference sequence). These data originate in a study of blood T cell repertoires in COVID-19. Assay: immunoSEQ multiplex PCR; the TCRdb copy retains only in-frame clones and omits some. The data hold 95,000 to 150,000 clones, with about 90% observed a single time. The source of this sequence is a woman aged 60-75 years with COVID-19, enrolled during active disease. The sequencing input was peripheral blood. The chain links TRBV19 to TRBJ2-7, with a possible D match to TRBD1 (7 bases). The chain's CDR3 is CASSMGQGGNYYEQYF. As DNA, the CDR3 is TGTGCCAGTAGTATGGGCCAGGGGGGAAACTACTACGAGCAGTACTTC.